The 28 T cell receptor beta chains given below trace back to one sample, sequenced in a study of T cell responses to AZD1222 COVID-19 vaccine. Sequencing used immunoSEQ multiplex PCR; TCRdb keeps in-frame clones, though not all of them. The table lists 150,000 to 200,000 clones, 91% of them singletons. The material was peripheral blood, obtained on day 0 of AZD1222 vaccination. All receptors come from an adult in good health.

The V and J genes are TRBV20-1 and TRBJ2-1; D call uncertain. V shed 3 bases and J shed 3 bases, with 12 bases lying between them. Per germline, CDR1 DFQATT and CDR2 SNEGSKA (reference sequence). The CDR3 totals 14 residues. This chain's CDR3 is CSASLDGFYNEQFF. The CDR3 bases are TGCAGTGCTAGTTTGGATGGGTTCTACAATGAGCAGTTCTTC.

The chain is built from TRBV27 and TRBJ1-2; 8 bases map to TRBD1. This CDR3 region has 14 residues. Trimming removed 6 bases from V and 7 bases from J; junction bases left unmatched: 10. CDR1 and CDR2 (germline): MNHEY, SMNVEV (reference sequence). The CDR3 sequence is CASRAGQGRFGYTF. CDR3 DNA: TGTGCCAGCAGAGCCGGACAGGGAAGGTTTGGCTACACCTTC.

The chain employs TRBV7-6 and TRBJ1-6, with 8 bases aligning to TRBD1. With 5 bases clipped from V and 7 bases from J, the junction kept 16 bases outside the gene matches. Germline assignment: CDR1 SGHVS and CDR2 FNYEAQ. The CDR3 runs to 18 residues. CDR3 nucleotides: TGTGCCAGCAGCCTGGCCACGGGACAGGCTCCCCTCAATTCACCCCTCCACTTT. This codes for CASSLATGQAPLNSPLHF.

The chain is built from TRBV7-2 and TRBJ1-2; D perhaps matches TRBD1 (5 bases). The CDR3 spans 14 residues. The V gene lost 2 bases and the J gene lost 7 bases, with 14 bases spanning the gap. Germline V gene lookup returns CDR1 SGHTA and CDR2 FQGNSA. CDR3 nucleotide sequence: TGTGCCAGCAGCTTAAAATCAGGGTCCCCTGGCTACACCTTC. This translates into CASSLKSGSPGYTF. The complete variable domain, with remaining parts taken from reference TRBV7-2 and TRBJ1-2, reads GAGVSQSPSNKVTEKGKDVELRCDPISGHTALYWYRQSLGQGLEFLIYFQGNSAPDKSGLPSDRFSAERTGGSVSTLTIQRTQQEDSAVYLCASSLKSGSPGYTFGSGTRLTVV.

This chain links TRBV4-2 with TRBJ2-3; 7 nucleotides align to TRBD2. The CDR3 is 15 amino acids. Germline CDR1 LGHNA, CDR2 YNFKEQ. With 1 base clipped from V and 3 bases from J, the junction kept 4 bases outside the gene matches. CDR3 nucleotides: TGTGCCAGCAGCCAAGCGGGGGGTAAAACAGATACGCAGTATTTT. Amino acid sequence: CASSQAGGKTDTQYF.

J is TRBJ1-6 and V is TRBV12-3 or TRBV12-4; D is possibly TRBD1 (6 bases). The CDR3 runs to 13 residues. V lost 3 bases and J lost 7, with 7 bases in between. The CDR3 spells CASSFTGNSPLHF. The CDR3 DNA reads as TGTGCCAGCAGTTTTACAGGGAATTCACCCCTCCACTTT.

This clone came up once. The rearrangement joins TRBV6-2 or TRBV6-3 to TRBJ1-1; D uncertain. The CDR3 runs to 13 residues. With 4 bases removed from V and 5 bases from J, the gap between germline ends came to 11 bases. Germline V CDR1 and CDR2: MNHEY, SVGEGT. The CDR3 loop is CASSFEGRTEAFF. The CDR3 nucleotides are TGTGCCAGCAGTTTTGAGGGCCGGACTGAAGCTTTCTTT.

The rearrangement links TRBV19 to TRBJ1-1, with 10 bases matching TRBD1. Unmatched junction bases numbered 7, after V lost 5 bases and J lost 10 bases. This CDR3 spans 13 amino acids. In germline, CDR1 is LNHDA, CDR2 SQIVND (reference sequence). CDR3 sequence: CASSPDRGRRAFF. Here the CDR3 DNA reads TGTGCCAGTAGTCCCGACAGGGGGCGAAGAGCTTTCTTT.

The chain recombines TRBV30 with TRBJ2-2; D is undetermined. The germline gives CDR1 GTSNPN, CDR2 SVGIG (reference sequence). This CDR3 spans 13 amino acids. Trimming pared 3 bases from V and 1 base from J, leaving 6 bases between. The CDR3 region is CAWRGQNTGELFF. The CDR3 region has the DNA TGTGCCTGGAGAGGGCAGAACACCGGGGAGCTGTTTTTT.

The chain couples TRBV5-4 to TRBJ2-2; D is ambiguous. The CDR3 has 12 residues. Trimming shortened V by 4 bases and J by 5 bases, and 6 bases separated the two germline ends. Germline CDR1 reads SGHNT; CDR2 reads YYREEE (reference sequence). CDR3 protein: CASSPETGELFF. In nucleotides, the CDR3 is TGTGCCAGCAGCCCCGAAACCGGGGAGCTGTTTTTT.

V and J are TRBV24-1 and TRBJ2-1; D might be TRBD2 (6 bases). This CDR3 has 16 residues. V lost 3 bases, J lost 0 bases, and 11 bases lay in between. Germline loops: CDR1 KGHDR, CDR2 SFDVKD. The CDR3 is CATSDRDSSSYNEQFF. CDR3 nucleotides: TGTGCCACCAGTGATCGGGACTCTAGCTCCTACAATGAGCAGTTCTTC.

V gene TRBV9 combines with J gene TRBJ2-7; D possibly matches TRBD1 or TRBD2 (5 bases each). Trimming removed 3 bases from V and 6 bases from J, with 10 bases in between. CDR3 length: 12 amino acids. The V gene's germline CDR1 is SGDLS and CDR2 YYNGEE. The CDR3, as DNA: TGTGCCAGCAGCGGGGACCTTGGCGAGCAGTACTTC. Its protein product is CASSGDLGEQYF.

The V gene is TRBV19, the J gene TRBJ2-1; TRBD2 agrees at 8 bases. Trimming cost V 3 bases and J 5 bases; bases outside gene matches: 6. From germline, CDR1 is LNHDA and CDR2 SQIVND (reference sequence). This CDR3 spans 15 amino acids. CDR3 residues: CASSIWTSRNNEQFF. DNA of the CDR3: TGTGCCAGTAGTATTTGGACTAGCAGAAACAATGAGCAGTTCTTC.

The V and J genes are TRBV9 and TRBJ1-6, with D unresolved. The germline V and J ends were trimmed by 0 bases and 7 bases, with 8 bases remaining between them. The CDR3 sequence is 14 residues long. The V gene's germline CDR1 is SGDLS and CDR2 YYNGEE. CDR3 residues: CASSVAQVNSPLHF. The CDR3 coding sequence is TGTGCCAGCAGCGTAGCCCAGGTCAATTCACCCCTCCACTTT. Together with reference TRBV9 and TRBJ1-6, the CDR3 gives the full variable domain: DSGVTQTPKHLITATGQRVTLRCSPRSGDLSVYWYQQSLDQGLQFLIQYYNGEERAKGNILERFSAQQFPDLHSELNLSSLELGDSALYFCASSVAQVNSPLHFGNGTRLTVT.

This clone was recorded once. The rearrangement uses TRBV19 and TRBJ1-5; perhaps TRBD1 as D (5 bases). Trimming removed 5 bases at V and 5 bases at J, with 16 bases between. The CDR3 runs to 15 residues. Germline V CDR1 and CDR2: LNHDA, SQIVND (reference sequence). As DNA, the CDR3 is TGTGCCAGTAGTTCCGGGACCGTGGTAGATCAGCCCCAGCATTTT. Protein product: CASSSGTVVDQPQHF.

V and J are TRBV7-3 and TRBJ2-1; tentative D call: TRBD2 (6 bases). Trimming left V 5 bases short and J 8 bases short, with 19 bases between. CDR1 is SGHTA and CDR2 is FQGTGA in the germline V gene. The CDR3 has 15 residues. The CDR3 nucleotides read TGTGCCAGCAGCCCCAGGGACTCGACCCAGGATGAGCAGTTCTTC. Its translation is CASSPRDSTQDEQFF.

In its sample, this clone was seen once. V and J are TRBV27 and TRBJ1-6; D call uncertain. The germline V gene has CDR1 MNHEY and CDR2 SMNVEV (reference sequence). With 3 bases removed from V and 0 bases from J, the gap between germline ends came to 15 bases. This CDR3 is built from 18 residues. CDR3 in amino acids: CASSFGLPGSSYNSPLHF. CDR3 DNA sequence: TGTGCCAGCAGTTTTGGTCTGCCCGGCAGCTCCTATAATTCACCCCTCCACTTT.

CDR3 residues: CASSEVSLNYGYTF. DNA for the CDR3: TGTGCCAGCAGTGAAGTTTCCCTTAACTATGGCTACACCTTC. This rearrangement joins TRBV2 to TRBJ1-2; no firm D call. This CDR3 is built from 14 residues. Germline values: CDR1 SNHLY, CDR2 FYNNEI. Trimming stripped 1 base from V and 1 base from J, with 7 bases between.

CDR3 sequence reads: CASSSSPTGGYEQYF. Here the CDR3 DNA reads TGTGCCAGCAGCTCCTCGCCGACAGGGGGTTACGAGCAGTACTTC. V usage is TRBV27 and J usage is TRBJ2-7; 9 positions match TRBD1. From germline, CDR1 is MNHEY and CDR2 SMNVEV (reference sequence). The CDR3 runs to 15 residues. V lost 6 bases, J lost 4 bases, and 10 bases stayed unmatched.

The chain recombines TRBV29-1 with TRBJ1-4, with D hard to call. The CDR3 runs 14 residues. The ends were cut back, 0 bases at V and 10 bases at J, with 15 bases in the middle. Germline V lookup: CDR1 SQVTM, CDR2 ANQGSEA. This CDR3 reads CSVEDQTADGKLFF. CDR3 DNA: TGCAGCGTTGAAGATCAGACCGCTGATGGAAAACTGTTTTTT. Combining the CDR3 with reference TRBV29-1 and TRBJ1-4 gives the whole variable domain SAVISQKPSRDICQRGTSLTIQCQVDSQVTMMFWYRQQPGQSLTLIATANQGSEATYESGFVIDKFPISRPNLTFSTLTVSNMSPEDSSIYLCSVEDQTADGKLFFGSGTQLSVL.

The chain uses TRBV6-2 or TRBV6-3 and TRBJ2-4; D is ambiguous. Germline V CDR1 and CDR2: MNHEY, SVGEGT. This CDR3 contains 14 residues. The germline V and J ends were trimmed by 6 bases and 0 bases, with 9 bases remaining between them. The CDR3 bases are TGTGCCAGCAGCCAAAATTTAGCCAAAAACATTCAGTACTTC. Protein product: CASSQNLAKNIQYF.

V and J are TRBV4-1 and TRBJ2-1; 12 nucleotides match TRBD2. The CDR3 is 16 amino acids. J lost 6 bases, V lost 4 bases, and 7 bases had no gene match. CDR1 is MGHRA, CDR2 YSYEKL, per germline. CDR3 DNA sequence: TGCGCCAGCAGCCGCGGACTAGCGGGGAGCCTCAATGAGCAGTTCTTC. Amino acid sequence: CASSRGLAGSLNEQFF.

This chain links TRBV3-1 (or the pseudogene TRBV3-2) with TRBJ2-3, with 7 bases lining up with TRBD1. V dropped 4 bases and J dropped 6; count of bases not matched to a gene: 13. The CDR3 loop spans 16 amino acids. Looked up from germline, CDR1 is LGHDT and CDR2 is YNNKEL (reference sequence). The CDR3 loop reads CASSPGTGQRGDTQYF. The CDR3 DNA follows: TGTGCCAGCAGCCCCGGGACGGGACAGAGGGGGGATACGCAGTATTTT.

CDR3 loop: CASSLAGISNQPQHF. The CDR3 nucleotides read TGCGCCAGCAGCTTGGCGGGCATTAGCAATCAGCCCCAGCATTTT. This chain links TRBV5-1 with TRBJ1-5; unclear D gene. The CDR3 has 15 residues. Trimming removed 0 bases at V and 0 bases at J, with 7 bases between. The V gene's germline CDR1 is SGHRS and CDR2 YFSETQ.

The chain combines TRBV3-1 (or the pseudogene TRBV3-2) with TRBJ2-7; D might be TRBD2 (6 bases). The V gene lost 3 bases and the J gene lost 4 bases, with 22 bases spanning the gap. Germline CDR1 is LGHDT and CDR2 is YNNKEL (reference sequence). The CDR3 has 17 amino acids. CDR3 nucleotides: TGTGCCAGCAGCCATCGGAAACCGCGGGACGATCCTTACGAGCAGTACTTC. Translated, it gives CASSHRKPRDDPYEQYF.

The gene calls are TRBV14 and TRBJ1-2; 8 bases map to TRBD1. Germline V gene lookup returns CDR1 SGHDN and CDR2 FVKESK. There are 15 residues in the CDR3. J was trimmed by 6 bases and V by 0 bases; bases with no gene match: 6. CDR3 in DNA: TGTGCCAGCAGCCAAGATCTAACAGGGGGTCATGGCTACACCTTC. Protein sequence: CASSQDLTGGHGYTF.

V and J are TRBV15 and TRBJ2-2; D unclear. The length of the CDR3 is 15 residues. Germline loops: CDR1 LNHNV, CDR2 YYDKDF (reference sequence). Trimming took 3 bases from V and 4 from J, leaving 12 bases between them. The chain's CDR3 is CATSSGRVFTGELFF. CDR3 DNA: TGTGCCACCAGCAGCGGAAGGGTTTTCACCGGGGAGCTGTTTTTT.

The CDR3 sequence is CAWSTRRLAGITDTQYF. For the CDR3, the DNA is TGTGCCTGGAGTACTCGAAGACTAGCGGGGATAACAGATACGCAGTATTTT. The gene calls are TRBV30 and TRBJ2-3; TRBD2 matches at 11 bases. The CDR3 contains 17 residues. Per germline, CDR1 GTSNPN and CDR2 SVGIG (reference sequence). V lost 2 bases to trimming and J lost 3 bases; unmatched junction nucleotides: 10.